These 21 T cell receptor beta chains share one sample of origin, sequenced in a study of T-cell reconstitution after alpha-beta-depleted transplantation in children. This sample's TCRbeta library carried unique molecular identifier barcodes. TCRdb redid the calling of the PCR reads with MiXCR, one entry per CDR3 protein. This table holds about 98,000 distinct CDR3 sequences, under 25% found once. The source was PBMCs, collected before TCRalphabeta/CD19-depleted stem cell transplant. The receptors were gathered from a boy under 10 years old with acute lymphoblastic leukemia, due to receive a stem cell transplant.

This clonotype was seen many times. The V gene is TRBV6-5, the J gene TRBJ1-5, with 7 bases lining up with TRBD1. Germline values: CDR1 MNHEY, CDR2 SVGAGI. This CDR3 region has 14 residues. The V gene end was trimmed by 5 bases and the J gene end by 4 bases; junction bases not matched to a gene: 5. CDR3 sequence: CASSTGQKNQPQHF. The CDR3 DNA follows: TGTGCCAGCAGTACGGGACAGAAAAATCAGCCCCAGCATTTT.

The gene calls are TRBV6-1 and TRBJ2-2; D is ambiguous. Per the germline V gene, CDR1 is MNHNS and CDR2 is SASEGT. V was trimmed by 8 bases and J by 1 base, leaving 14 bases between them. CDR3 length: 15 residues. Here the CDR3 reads CASDERKLNTGELFF. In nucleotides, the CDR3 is TGTGCCAGCGATGAAAGAAAATTGAACACCGGGGAGCTGTTTTTT.

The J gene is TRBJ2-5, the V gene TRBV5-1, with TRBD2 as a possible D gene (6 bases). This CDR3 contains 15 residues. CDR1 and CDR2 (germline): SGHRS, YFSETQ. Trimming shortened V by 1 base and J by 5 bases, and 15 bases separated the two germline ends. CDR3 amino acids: CASSLRSGGVETQYF. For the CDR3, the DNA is TGCGCCAGCAGCTTGCGTAGCGGAGGGGTGGAGACCCAGTACTTC.

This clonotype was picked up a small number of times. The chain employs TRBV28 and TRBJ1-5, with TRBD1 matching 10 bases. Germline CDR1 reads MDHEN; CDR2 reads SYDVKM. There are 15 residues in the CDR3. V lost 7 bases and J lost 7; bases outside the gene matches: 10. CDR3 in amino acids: CASTKGTGARQPQHF. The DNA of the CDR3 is TGTGCCAGCACTAAGGGGACAGGGGCACGGCAGCCCCAGCATTTT.

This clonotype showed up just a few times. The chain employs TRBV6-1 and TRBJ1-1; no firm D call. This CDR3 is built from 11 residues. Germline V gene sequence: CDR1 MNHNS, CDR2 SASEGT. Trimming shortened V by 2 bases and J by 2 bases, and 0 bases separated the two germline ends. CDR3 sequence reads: CASSENTEAFF. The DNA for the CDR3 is TGTGCCAGCAGTGAAAACACTGAAGCTTTCTTT.

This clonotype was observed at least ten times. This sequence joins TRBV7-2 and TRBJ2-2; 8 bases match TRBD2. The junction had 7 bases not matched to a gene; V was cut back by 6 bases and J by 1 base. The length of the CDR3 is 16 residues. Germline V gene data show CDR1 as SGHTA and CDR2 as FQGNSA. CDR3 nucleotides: TGTGCCAGCAGGCCAGCGGGAGTTGTGAACACCGGGGAGCTGTTTTTT. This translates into CASRPAGVVNTGELFF.

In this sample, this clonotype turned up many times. CDR3 sequence: CSARVRGATSEQFF. The CDR3 nucleotides read TGCAGTGCTAGAGTTCGAGGGGCAACGAGCGAGCAGTTCTTC. The V call is TRBV20-1, the J call TRBJ2-1, with D perhaps given as TRBD1 or TRBD2 (5 bases each). Trimming pared 1 base from V and 10 bases from J, leaving 17 bases between. There are 14 residues in the CDR3. Germline V gene sequence: CDR1 DFQATT, CDR2 SNEGSKA (reference sequence).

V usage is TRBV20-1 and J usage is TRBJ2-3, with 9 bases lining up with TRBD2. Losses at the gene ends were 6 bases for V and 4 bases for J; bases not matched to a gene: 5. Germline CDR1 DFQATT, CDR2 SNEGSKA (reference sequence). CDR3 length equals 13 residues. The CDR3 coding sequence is TGCAGTGCACGGACTAGCGCAGCAGATACGCAGTATTTT. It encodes CSARTSAADTQYF.

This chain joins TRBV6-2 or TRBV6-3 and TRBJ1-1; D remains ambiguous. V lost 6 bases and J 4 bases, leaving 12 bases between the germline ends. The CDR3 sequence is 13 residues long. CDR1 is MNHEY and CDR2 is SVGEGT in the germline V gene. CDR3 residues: CASSLTVGTEAFF. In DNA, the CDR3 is TGTGCCAGCAGCCTTACAGTAGGCACTGAAGCTTTCTTT.

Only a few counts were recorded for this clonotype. CDR3 region: CSARVRGGNEQFF. The CDR3 nucleotides are TGCAGTGCTAGGGTGCGAGGGGGCAATGAGCAGTTCTTC. The chain uses TRBV20-1 and TRBJ2-1; D is possibly TRBD1 (6 bases). Germline V gives CDR1 DFQATT, CDR2 SNEGSKA (reference sequence). V was clipped by 3 bases and J by 6 bases, with 12 bases between them. This CDR3 is built from 13 residues.

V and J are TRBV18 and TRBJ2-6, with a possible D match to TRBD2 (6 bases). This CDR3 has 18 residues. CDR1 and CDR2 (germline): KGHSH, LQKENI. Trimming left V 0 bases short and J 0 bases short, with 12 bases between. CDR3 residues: CASSPPVGGSSGANVLTF. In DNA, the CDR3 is TGTGCCAGCTCACCACCGGTGGGGGGTTCCTCTGGGGCCAACGTCCTGACTTTC.

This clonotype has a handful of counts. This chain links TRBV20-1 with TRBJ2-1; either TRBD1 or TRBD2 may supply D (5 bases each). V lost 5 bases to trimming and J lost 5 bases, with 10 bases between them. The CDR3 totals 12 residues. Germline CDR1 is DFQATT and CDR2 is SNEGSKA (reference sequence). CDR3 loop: CSAHGTNNEQFF. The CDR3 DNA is TGCAGTGCTCACGGGACGAACAATGAGCAGTTCTTC.

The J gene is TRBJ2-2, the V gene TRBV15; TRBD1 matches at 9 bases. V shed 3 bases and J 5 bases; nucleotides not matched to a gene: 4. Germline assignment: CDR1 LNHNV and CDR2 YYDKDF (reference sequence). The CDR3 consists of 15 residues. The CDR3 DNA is TGTGCCACCAGCAGCCCGGGACAGGGAACCGGGGAGCTGTTTTTT. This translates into CATSSPGQGTGELFF.

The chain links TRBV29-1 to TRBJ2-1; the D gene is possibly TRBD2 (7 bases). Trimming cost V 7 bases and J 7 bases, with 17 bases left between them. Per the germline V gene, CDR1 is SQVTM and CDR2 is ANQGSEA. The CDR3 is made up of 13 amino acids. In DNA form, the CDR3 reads TGCAGCGGGGGGCTAGCGGAGGGTAATGAGCAGTTCTTC. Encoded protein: CSGGLAEGNEQFF.

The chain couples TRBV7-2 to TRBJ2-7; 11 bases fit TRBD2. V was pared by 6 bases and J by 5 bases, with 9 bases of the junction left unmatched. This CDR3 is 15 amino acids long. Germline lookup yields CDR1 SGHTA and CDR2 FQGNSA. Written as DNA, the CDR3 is TGTGCCAGCAGGCCGGGACTAGCGGAGGGAAACGAGCAGTACTTC. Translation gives CASRPGLAEGNEQYF.

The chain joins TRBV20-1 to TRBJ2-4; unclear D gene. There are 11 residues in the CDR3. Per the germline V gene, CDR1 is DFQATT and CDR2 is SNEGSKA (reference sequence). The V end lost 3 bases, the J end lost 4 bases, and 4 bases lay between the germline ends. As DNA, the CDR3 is TGCAGTGCTAGCGGGAAAAACATTCAGTACTTC. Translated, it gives CSASGKNIQYF.

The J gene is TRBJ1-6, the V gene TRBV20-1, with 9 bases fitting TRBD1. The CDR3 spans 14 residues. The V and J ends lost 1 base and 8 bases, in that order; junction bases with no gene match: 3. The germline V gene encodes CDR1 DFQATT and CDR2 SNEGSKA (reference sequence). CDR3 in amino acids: CSARGDREHSPLHF. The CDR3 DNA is TGCAGTGCTAGAGGGGACAGGGAACATTCACCCCTCCACTTT.

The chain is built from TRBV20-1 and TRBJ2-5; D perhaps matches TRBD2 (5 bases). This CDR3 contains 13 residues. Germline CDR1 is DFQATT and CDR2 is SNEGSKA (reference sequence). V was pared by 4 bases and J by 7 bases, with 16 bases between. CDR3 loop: CSATETNHGTQYF. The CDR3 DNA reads TGCAGTGCTACGGAGACTAACCATGGGACCCAGTACTTC.

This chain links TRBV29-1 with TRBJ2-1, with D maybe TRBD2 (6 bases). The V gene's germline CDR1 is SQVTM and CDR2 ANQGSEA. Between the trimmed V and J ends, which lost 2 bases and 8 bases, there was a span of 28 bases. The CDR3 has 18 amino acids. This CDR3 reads CSVEIRGTSGGARDEQFF. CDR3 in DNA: TGCAGCGTTGAAATTCGAGGCACCAGCGGAGGGGCCCGAGATGAGCAGTTCTTC.

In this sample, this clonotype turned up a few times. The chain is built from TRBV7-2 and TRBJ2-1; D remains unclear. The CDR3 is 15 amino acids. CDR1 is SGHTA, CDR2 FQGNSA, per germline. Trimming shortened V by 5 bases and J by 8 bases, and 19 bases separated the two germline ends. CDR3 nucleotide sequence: TGTGCCAGCAGCGAAAGACGGACCCCGAGAGATGAGCAGTTCTTC. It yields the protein CASSERRTPRDEQFF.

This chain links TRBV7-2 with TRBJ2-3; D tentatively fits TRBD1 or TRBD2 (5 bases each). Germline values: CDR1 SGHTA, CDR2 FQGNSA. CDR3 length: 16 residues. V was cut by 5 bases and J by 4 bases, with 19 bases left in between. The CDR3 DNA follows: TGTGCCAGCAGCCAGGGTTGGGGGAAGCGTGCAGATACGCAGTATTTT. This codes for CASSQGWGKRADTQYF.